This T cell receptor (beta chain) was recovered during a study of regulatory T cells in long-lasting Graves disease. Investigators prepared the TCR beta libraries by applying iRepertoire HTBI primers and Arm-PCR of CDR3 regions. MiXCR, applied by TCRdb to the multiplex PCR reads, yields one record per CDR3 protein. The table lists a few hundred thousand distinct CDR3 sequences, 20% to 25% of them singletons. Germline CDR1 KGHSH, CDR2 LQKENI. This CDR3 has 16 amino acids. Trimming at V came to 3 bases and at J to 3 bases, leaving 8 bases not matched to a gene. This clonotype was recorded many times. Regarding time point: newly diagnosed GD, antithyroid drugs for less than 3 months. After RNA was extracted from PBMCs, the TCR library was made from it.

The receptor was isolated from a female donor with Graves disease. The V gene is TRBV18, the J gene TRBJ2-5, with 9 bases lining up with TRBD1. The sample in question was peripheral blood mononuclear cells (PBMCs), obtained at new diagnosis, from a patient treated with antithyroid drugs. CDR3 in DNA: TGTGCCAGCTCACCTCTCAGGGACAGGGAAAAAGAGACCCAGTACTTC. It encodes CASSPLRDREKETQYF.